These T cell receptor beta chains were read from a single sample in a study of blood T cell repertoires in COVID-19. Sequenced by immunoSEQ multiplex PCR; TCRdb stores in-frame clones only, minus some. The sample shows under 85,000 clones, 60% to 85% of them seen only once. The sequencing input was peripheral blood. These receptors all come from a human donor in a cohort sampled during active COVID-19. The CDR3 runs from the conserved cysteine through the conserved F or W. The D gene is left open where the match is weak. Rows may omit the clone size; those that give it use once, few, many or a size class.

size	V	J	D	CDR3	DNA
-	TRBV5-4	TRBJ1-2	-	CASSWGPEVNYGYTF	TGTGCCAGCAGCTGGGGGCCCGAGGTTAACTATGGCTACACCTTC
-	TRBV6-5	TRBJ2-1	TRBD1	CASRQGQLSYNEQFF	TGTGCCAGCAGGCAGGGACAGCTCTCCTACAATGAGCAGTTCTTC
-	TRBV10-3	TRBJ1-6	TRBD1	CAISPGTGYNSPLHF	TGTGCCATCAGTCCCGGGACAGGGTATAATTCACCCCTCCACTTT
few	TRBV19	TRBJ1-1	TRBD1	CASSQRGTADTEAFF	TGTGCCAGTAGTCAAAGAGGGACAGCTGACACTGAAGCTTTCTTT
-	TRBV9	TRBJ1-1	-	CASSVEGVGEAFF	TGTGCCAGCAGCGTAGAAGGGGTTGGTGAAGCTTTCTTT
-	TRBV27	TRBJ1-5	TRBD1	CASRSTGGPQPQHF	TGTGCCAGCAGGTCAACAGGGGGTCCTCAGCCCCAGCATTTT
few	TRBV4-2	TRBJ1-2	-	CASSPTGIGGYTF	TGTGCCAGCAGCCCTACAGGGATCGGCGGCTACACCTTC
-	TRBV6-6	TRBJ1-1	-	CASSYSEGTEAFF	TGTGCCAGCAGTTACTCTGAGGGCACTGAAGCTTTCTTT
-	TRBV9	TRBJ1-2	-	CASSVFPGPGYTF	TGTGCCAGCAGCGTCTTTCCAGGCCCTGGCTACACCTTC
-	TRBV6-6	TRBJ1-1	-	CASSYPNRDNTEAFF	TGTGCCAGCAGTTACCCAAATAGAGATAACACTGAAGCTTTCTTT
-	TRBV10-1	TRBJ2-6	-	CASTLITGSSGANVLTF	TGCGCCAGCACCCTGATTACCGGTAGCTCTGGGGCCAACGTCCTGACTTTC
-	TRBV12-3/TRBV12-4	TRBJ2-5	-	CASSSDRTETQYF	TGTGCCAGCAGTTCCGACAGGACGGAGACCCAGTACTTC
few	TRBV18	TRBJ1-4	TRBD1	CASSPNRGTGGEKLFF	TGTGCCAGCTCACCCAACCGCGGGACAGGCGGCGAAAAACTGTTTTTT
-	TRBV7-2	TRBJ1-5	-	CASSLGRVAQPQHF	TGTGCCAGCAGCTTAGGACGGGTAGCTCAGCCCCAGCATTTT
few	TRBV15	TRBJ1-5	TRBD1	CATSRGQQGARRQPQHF	TGTGCCACCAGCAGAGGGCAACAGGGGGCGCGTCGGCAGCCCCAGCATTTT
few	TRBV9	TRBJ2-3	-	CASSVRAGAPQWDTQYF	TGTGCCAGCAGCGTAAGGGCGGGGGCGCCTCAGTGGGATACGCAGTATTTT
-	TRBV11-1	TRBJ2-7	TRBD2	CASSSRGGALEQYF	TGTGCCAGCAGCTCCCGGGGGGGGGCCCTCGAGCAGTACTTC
once	TRBV5-1	TRBJ2-5	-	CASSLSLGWETQYF	TGCGCCAGCAGCTTGTCACTAGGCTGGGAGACCCAGTACTTC
-	TRBV5-1	TRBJ1-1	-	CASSLAAGSNTEAFF	TGCGCCAGCAGCTTGGCCGCAGGGTCGAACACTGAAGCTTTCTTT
-	TRBV4-3	TRBJ2-1	TRBD2	CASSQDSIGTSGNEQFF	TGCGCCAGCAGCCAAGACTCGATTGGGACTAGCGGCAATGAGCAGTTCTTC
-	TRBV7-2	TRBJ1-4	-	CASSLQVGVLEKLFF	TGTGCCAGCAGCCTCCAAGTAGGAGTTTTAGAAAAACTGTTTTTT
-	TRBV7-6	TRBJ2-1	TRBD2	CASSPTLSGSSYNEQFF	TGTGCCAGCAGCCCGACCCTGAGCGGGAGCTCCTACAATGAGCAGTTCTTC
-	TRBV5-1	TRBJ2-7	-	CASRRGVAGDYEQYF	TGCGCCAGCAGAAGGGGCGTGGCAGGGGACTACGAGCAGTACTTC
-	TRBV4-1	TRBJ2-6	-	CASSQEQGFYAGANVLTF	TGCGCCAGCAGCCAAGAGCAGGGATTTTATGCTGGGGCCAACGTCCTGACTTTC
once	TRBV6-6	TRBJ2-1	TRBD2	CASRSLATPYNEQFF	TGTGCCAGCAGGTCACTAGCGACCCCCTACAATGAGCAGTTCTTC
-	TRBV9	TRBJ2-2	-	CASSVSPRPPGELFF	TGTGCCAGCAGCGTAAGCCCCAGGCCCCCCGGGGAGCTGTTTTTT
-	TRBV29-1	TRBJ1-1	-	CSVAQPNTEAFF	TGCAGCGTTGCACAGCCGAACACTGAAGCTTTCTTT
-	TRBV12-3/TRBV12-4	TRBJ1-1	TRBD1	CASTLDRGAFF	TGTGCCAGCACCCTCGACAGGGGCGCTTTCTTT
-	TRBV4-2	TRBJ2-1	-	CASSQVPTSSEQFF	TGTGCCAGCAGCCAAGTCCCAACTAGCAGTGAGCAGTTCTTC
few	TRBV9	TRBJ2-1	TRBD1	CASSSRTGSYNEQFF	TGTGCCAGCAGCTCCCGGACAGGATCCTACAATGAGCAGTTCTTC
-	TRBV3-1/TRBV3-2	TRBJ2-5	-	CASSRYRSRETQYF	TGTGCCAGCAGCCGGTACAGGTCCAGAGAGACCCAGTACTTC
-	TRBV4-1	TRBJ1-1	TRBD1	CASSQDSGGGYTEAFF	TGCGCCAGCAGCCAAGATTCAGGAGGGGGCTACACTGAAGCTTTCTTT
-	TRBV5-1	TRBJ2-7	-	CASSLVAGNYEQYF	TGCGCCAGCAGCTTGGTGGCAGGGAACTACGAGCAGTACTTC
-	TRBV19	TRBJ1-5	-	CASSITQTTGNQPQHF	TGTGCCAGTAGTATCACACAGACAACGGGCAATCAGCCCCAGCATTTT
-	TRBV3-1/TRBV3-2	TRBJ2-7	TRBD2	CASSQVAGSFRGPYYEQYF	TGTGCCAGCAGCCAAGTAGCGGGATCCTTTCGGGGGCCTTACTACGAGCAGTACTTC
-	TRBV9	TRBJ1-4	-	CASSVGGTGGNEKLFF	TGTGCCAGCAGCGTAGGAGGGACGGGAGGGAATGAAAAACTGTTTTTT
-	TRBV2	TRBJ2-1	-	CASSQQGTALNEQFF	TGTGCCAGCAGTCAACAGGGAACGGCGCTCAATGAGCAGTTCTTC
-	TRBV7-3	TRBJ2-1	TRBD1	CASSWDRLGEQFF	TGTGCCAGCAGCTGGGACAGGTTAGGGGAGCAGTTCTTC
-	TRBV15	TRBJ2-7	TRBD1	CATSRARFFGQGEYEQYF	TGTGCCACCAGCAGAGCCAGATTCTTCGGACAGGGTGAATACGAGCAGTACTTC
few	TRBV6-5	TRBJ2-7	TRBD1	CASGKGAGEQYF	TGTGCCAGCGGTAAGGGGGCCGGCGAGCAGTACTTC
-	TRBV9	TRBJ1-2	TRBD1	CASSPGQGVYGYTF	TGTGCCAGCAGCCCGGGACAGGGCGTTTATGGCTACACCTTC
-	TRBV18	TRBJ2-1	-	CASSPRGWHEQFF	TGTGCCAGCTCACCACGAGGATGGCATGAGCAGTTCTTC
-	TRBV5-4	TRBJ2-7	TRBD1	CASSLTGGKDEQYF	TGTGCCAGCAGCTTGACAGGGGGCAAGGACGAGCAGTACTTC
-	TRBV27	TRBJ2-7	-	CASSLIGSHEQYF	TGTGCCAGCAGTTTAATAGGGAGCCACGAGCAGTACTTC
-	TRBV27	TRBJ1-5	-	CASPLHSRDNQPQHF	TGTGCCAGCCCCCTCCATTCCAGGGACAATCAGCCCCAGCATTTT
-	TRBV11-3	TRBJ2-5	TRBD2	CASSLVAGGHQETQYF	TGTGCCAGCAGCTTAGTGGCGGGGGGCCACCAAGAGACCCAGTACTTC
once	TRBV2	TRBJ1-5	TRBD1	CASGQGDAGQPQHF	TGTGCCAGCGGACAGGGGGATGCGGGTCAGCCCCAGCATTTT
-	TRBV19	TRBJ2-5	TRBD2	CASSSNRDYLDGETQYF	TGTGCCAGTAGTTCAAACCGGGACTACTTAGATGGGGAGACCCAGTACTTC
-	TRBV5-6	TRBJ1-1	TRBD1	CASSLGPQGLNTEAFF	TGTGCCAGCAGCTTGGGTCCACAGGGGCTGAACACTGAAGCTTTCTTT
few	TRBV7-4	TRBJ2-7	-	CASSCQEGINEQYF	TGTGCCAGCAGCTGCCAGGAGGGTATCAACGAGCAGTACTTC
-	TRBV2	TRBJ1-5	-	CASSDKLSNQPQHF	TGTGCCAGCAGTGACAAGCTTAGCAATCAGCCCCAGCATTTT
-	TRBV20-1	TRBJ2-7	-	CTRNYSYEQYF	TGCACCAGGAATTACTCCTACGAGCAGTACTTC
-	TRBV3-1/TRBV3-2	TRBJ2-7	TRBD2	CASSQGSSGGHEQYF	TGTGCCAGCAGCCAAGGATCTAGCGGGGGTCACGAGCAGTACTTC
once	TRBV6-6	TRBJ1-2	TRBD1	CASSTQDRAGYTF	TGTGCCAGCAGTACCCAAGACAGGGCTGGCTACACCTTC
once	TRBV10-3	TRBJ1-6	TRBD1	CAISAGDRINSPLHF	TGTGCCATCAGTGCGGGGGACAGGATTAATTCACCCCTCCACTTT